The present entry profiles one T cell receptor beta chain with its context. Antigen specificity is unknown. The record originates from a study of Graves' ophthalmopathy and Graves' hyperthyroidism. Study-wide results and limits: Also, most clonotypes expanded in the thyroid above 0.001 frequency appeared in blood. Forecasting of ophthalmopathy progression by the model achieved around 71% sensitivity and roughly 72% specificity.

From RNA, the CDR3 regions of TCR beta chains were amplified and sequenced. HTBI primers primed a first-round RT-PCR, and a second-round multiplex PCR followed. TCRdb re-analysed the multiplex PCR reads in MiXCR, keeping a single row per CDR3 protein. The sample shows more than 1,000,000 distinct CDR3 sequences, less than 45% of them seen only once. The V end lost 3 bases, the J end lost 3 bases, and 17 bases lay between the germline ends. CDR1 is SGHTA and CDR2 is FQGNSA in the germline V gene. This CDR3 comprises 16 residues. Among the hyperthyroidism patients, all were newly diagnosed, aged 18 to 65, with under 2 months' duration.

The clonotype was recovered from an adult man with Graves' hyperthyroidism. The genes are TRBV7-2 and TRBJ2-5; D possibly corresponds to TRBD1 (6 bases). The sample consisted of peripheral blood or thyroid tissue (not recorded which). Written as DNA, the CDR3 is TGTGCCAGCAGCTTTAGAGACTGGGCAGGGGAAGAGACCCAGTACTTC. Residues: CASSFRDWAGEETQYF.